This T cell receptor (beta chain) was found in a study of shared clonotypes between healthy human individuals. In replicate PCRs of sorted subsets, roughly 210 ng DNA, approximately 30,000 T cell genomes, was used. Some clones are missing from TCRdb's copy, which holds only in-frame ones; the method was immunoSEQ multiplex PCR. The sample has about 820,000 clones; over 90% are singletons. Points on this clone: Its cognate antigen is unknown.

General study results and limits: The sharing of roughly 5% of naive CD4 clonotypes was seen across a few donors.

The V gene's germline CDR1 is SGHTA and CDR2 FQGNSA. J gave up 5 bases and V 2 bases, and 13 bases lay outside the gene matches. The length of the CDR3 is 17 residues. As defined, naive CD8 cells were CD45RO-negative and positively selected for CCR7, with terminally differentiated effector memory CD45RA+ cells excluded. The material sequenced was naive CD8+ T cells sorted from blood. The clonotype originates from a man aged 30-40 years in good health. The J gene is TRBJ2-7, the V gene TRBV7-2; the match to TRBD1 covers 9 bases. This CDR3 reads CASSLPTGQQGAHEQYF. Here the CDR3 DNA reads TGTGCCAGCAGCTTACCTACCGGCCAACAGGGGGCCCACGAGCAGTACTTC.